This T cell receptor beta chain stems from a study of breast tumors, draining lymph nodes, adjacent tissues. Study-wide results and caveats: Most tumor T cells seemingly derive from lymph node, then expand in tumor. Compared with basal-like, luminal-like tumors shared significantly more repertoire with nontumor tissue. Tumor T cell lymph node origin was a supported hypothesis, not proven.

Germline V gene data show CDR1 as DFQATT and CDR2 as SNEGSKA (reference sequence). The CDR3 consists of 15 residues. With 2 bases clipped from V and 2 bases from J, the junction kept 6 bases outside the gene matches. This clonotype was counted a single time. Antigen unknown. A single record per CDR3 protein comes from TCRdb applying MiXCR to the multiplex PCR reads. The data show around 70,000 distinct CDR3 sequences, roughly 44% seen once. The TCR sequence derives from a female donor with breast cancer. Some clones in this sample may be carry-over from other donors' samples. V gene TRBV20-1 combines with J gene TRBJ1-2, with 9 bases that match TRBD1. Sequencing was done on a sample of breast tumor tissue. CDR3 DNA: TGCAGTGCTAGATCCACCGGGACAGGGAACTATGGCTACACCTTC. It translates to CSARSTGTGNYGYTF.